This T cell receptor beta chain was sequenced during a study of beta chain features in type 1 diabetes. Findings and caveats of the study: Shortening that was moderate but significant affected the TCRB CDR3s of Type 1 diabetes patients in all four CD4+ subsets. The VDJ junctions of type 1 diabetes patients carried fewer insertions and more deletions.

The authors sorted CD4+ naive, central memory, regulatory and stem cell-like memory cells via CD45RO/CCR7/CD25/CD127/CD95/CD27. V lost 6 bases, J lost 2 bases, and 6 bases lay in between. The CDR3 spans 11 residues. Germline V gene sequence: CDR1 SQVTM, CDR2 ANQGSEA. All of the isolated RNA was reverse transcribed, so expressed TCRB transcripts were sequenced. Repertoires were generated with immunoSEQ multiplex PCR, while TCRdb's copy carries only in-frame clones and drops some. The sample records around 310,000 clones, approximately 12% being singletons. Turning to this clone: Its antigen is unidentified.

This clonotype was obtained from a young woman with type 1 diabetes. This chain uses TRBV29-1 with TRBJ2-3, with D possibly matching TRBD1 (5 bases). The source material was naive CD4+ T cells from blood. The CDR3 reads CSVQVTDTQYF. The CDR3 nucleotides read TGCAGCGTACAGGTCACAGATACGCAGTATTTT.